A selection of T cell receptor beta chains follows, all from one sample in a study of shared clonotypes between healthy human individuals. Repertoires were generated with immunoSEQ multiplex PCR, while TCRdb's copy carries only in-frame clones and drops some. The data show approximately 2.3 million clones, just over 90% seen once. Material: naive CD4+ T cells from PBMCs. All receptors derive from a man in his late teens or twenties in good health. Some clones in this sample may be carry-over from other donors' samples. Both conserved end residues are part of each CDR3. The D gene is left open where the match is weak. The size of a clone is reported for some rows only, either as once, few or many, or as a class for expanded clones.

cdr3_length	v_call	clone_size	d_call	j_call	cdr3_aa	cdr3_nt
11	TRBV5-1	NA	NA	TRBJ2-2	CASANTGELFF	TGCGCCAGCGCAAACACCGGGGAGCTGTTTTTT
16	TRBV6-1	NA	NA	TRBJ2-2	CASSASGRPNTGELFF	TGTGCCAGCAGTGCCTCGGGACGGCCCAACACCGGGGAGCTGTTTTTT
16	TRBV30	once	NA	TRBJ1-2	CAWSSRRDNPRYGYTF	TGTGCCTGGAGTAGTAGAAGGGACAATCCCCGCTATGGCTACACCTTC
13	TRBV6-1	NA	TRBD1	TRBJ1-1	CASSVEAGGKAFF	TGTGCCAGCAGTGTTGAGGCAGGGGGGAAAGCTTTCTTT
16	TRBV28	NA	TRBD1	TRBJ1-5	CASSPTGEGSNQPQHF	TGTGCCAGCAGTCCGACAGGGGAAGGGAGCAATCAGCCCCAGCATTTT
14	TRBV7-6	NA	NA	TRBJ2-1	CASSRVAGAYEQFF	TGTGCCAGCAGCCGGGTAGCTGGTGCCTATGAGCAGTTCTTC
17	TRBV21-1	once	NA	TRBJ1-4	CASSKAVWAVDWEKLFF	TGTGCCAGCAGCAAAGCGGTATGGGCCGTGGATTGGGAAAAACTGTTTTTT
16	TRBV5-1	NA	TRBD2	TRBJ2-7	CASSLPVTSGSSEQYF	TGCGCCAGCAGCTTGCCTGTTACTAGCGGGAGTAGCGAGCAGTACTTC
14	TRBV9	NA	NA	TRBJ2-1	CASSIAGSSDEQFF	TGTGCCAGCAGCATCGCGGGGTCTAGCGATGAGCAGTTCTTC
13	TRBV18	NA	TRBD1	TRBJ2-7	CASSLGQGFEQYF	TGTGCCAGCTCACTTGGACAGGGCTTCGAGCAGTACTTC
17	TRBV15	NA	TRBD2	TRBJ2-1	CATSVPLAGGSYNEQFF	TGTGCCACCAGCGTACCCCTAGCGGGCGGGAGCTACAATGAGCAGTTCTTC
16	TRBV6-6	NA	NA	TRBJ2-1	CASSYSSGAAYNEQFF	TGTGCCAGCAGTTACTCCTCTGGGGCAGCCTACAATGAGCAGTTCTTC
17	TRBV7-2	NA	NA	TRBJ1-5	CASSFKASGQNNQPQHF	TGTGCCAGCAGCTTTAAGGCCTCCGGGCAGAACAATCAGCCCCAGCATTTT
15	TRBV28	NA	TRBD2	TRBJ2-5	CASIPGGTSSTKQYF	TGTGCCAGCATACCTGGGGGGACTAGCTCTACGAAGCAGTACTTC
14	TRBV7-2	NA	TRBD2	TRBJ2-7	CASSLGGEGHEQYF	TGTGCCAGCAGCTTAGGAGGGGAGGGGCACGAGCAGTACTTC
15	TRBV6-1	NA	TRBD1	TRBJ1-3	CASSLTGGLGNTIYF	TGTGCCAGCAGCCTGACAGGGGGCCTCGGAAACACCATATATTTT
14	TRBV28	NA	NA	TRBJ2-5	CASSSPSGQETQYF	TGTGCCAGCAGTTCCCCGAGCGGACAAGAGACCCAGTACTTC